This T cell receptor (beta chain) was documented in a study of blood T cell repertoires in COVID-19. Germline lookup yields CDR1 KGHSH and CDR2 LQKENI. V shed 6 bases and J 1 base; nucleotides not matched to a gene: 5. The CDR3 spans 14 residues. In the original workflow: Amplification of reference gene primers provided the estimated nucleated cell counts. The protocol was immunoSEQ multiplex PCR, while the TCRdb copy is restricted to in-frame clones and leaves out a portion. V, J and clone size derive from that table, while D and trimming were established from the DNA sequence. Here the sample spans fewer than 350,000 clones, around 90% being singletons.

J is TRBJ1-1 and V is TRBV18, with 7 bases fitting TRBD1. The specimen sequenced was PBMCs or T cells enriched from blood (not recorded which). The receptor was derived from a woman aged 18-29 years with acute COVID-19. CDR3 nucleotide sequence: TGTGCCAGCTCTGGTGGGACAGCGAACACTGAAGCTTTCTTT. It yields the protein CASSGGTANTEAFF.